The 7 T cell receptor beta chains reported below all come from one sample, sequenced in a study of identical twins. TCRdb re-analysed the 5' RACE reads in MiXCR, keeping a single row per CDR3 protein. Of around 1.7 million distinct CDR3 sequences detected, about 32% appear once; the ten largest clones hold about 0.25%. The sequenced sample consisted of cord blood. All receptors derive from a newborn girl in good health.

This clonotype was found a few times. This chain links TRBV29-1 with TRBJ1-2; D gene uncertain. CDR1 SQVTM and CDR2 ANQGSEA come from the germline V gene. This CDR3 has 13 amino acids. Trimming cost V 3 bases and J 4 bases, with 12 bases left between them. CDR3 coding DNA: TGCAGCGTTGAGATTGCGACCGTCTATGGCTACACCTTC. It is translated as CSVEIATVYGYTF.

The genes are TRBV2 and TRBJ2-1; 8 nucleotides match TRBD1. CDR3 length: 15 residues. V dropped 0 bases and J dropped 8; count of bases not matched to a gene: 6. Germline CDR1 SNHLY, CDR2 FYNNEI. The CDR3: CASSEALQGAHEQFF. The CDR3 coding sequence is TGTGCCAGCAGTGAAGCGCTTCAGGGGGCACATGAGCAGTTCTTC.

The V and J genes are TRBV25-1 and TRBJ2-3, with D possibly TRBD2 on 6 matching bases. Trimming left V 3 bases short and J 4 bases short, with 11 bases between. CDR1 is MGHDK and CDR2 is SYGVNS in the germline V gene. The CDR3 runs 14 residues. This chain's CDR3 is CASSEPSVSDTQYF. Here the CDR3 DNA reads TGTGCCAGCAGTGAGCCTAGCGTCTCAGATACGCAGTATTTT.

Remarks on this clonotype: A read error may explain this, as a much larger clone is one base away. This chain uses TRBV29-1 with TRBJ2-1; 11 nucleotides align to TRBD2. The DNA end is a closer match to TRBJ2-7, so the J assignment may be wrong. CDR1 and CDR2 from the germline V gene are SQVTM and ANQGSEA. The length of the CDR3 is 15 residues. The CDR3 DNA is TGCAGCGTCGGGGTTACTAGCGGGGGATACAATGAGCAGTACTTC. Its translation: CSVGVTSGGYNEQYF.

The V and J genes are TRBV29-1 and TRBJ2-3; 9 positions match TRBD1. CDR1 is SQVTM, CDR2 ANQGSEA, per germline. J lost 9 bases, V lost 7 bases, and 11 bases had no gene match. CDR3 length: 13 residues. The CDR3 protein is CSGKQGARRTQYF. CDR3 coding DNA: TGCAGCGGAAAACAGGGGGCCCGGAGGACGCAGTATTTT.

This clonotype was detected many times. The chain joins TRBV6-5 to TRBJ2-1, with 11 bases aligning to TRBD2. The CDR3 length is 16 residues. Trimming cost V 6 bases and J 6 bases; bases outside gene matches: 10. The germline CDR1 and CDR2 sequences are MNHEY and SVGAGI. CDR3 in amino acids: CASSQGRLAGINEQFF. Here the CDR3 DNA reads TGTGCCAGCAGCCAAGGGAGACTAGCGGGGATCAATGAGCAGTTCTTC.

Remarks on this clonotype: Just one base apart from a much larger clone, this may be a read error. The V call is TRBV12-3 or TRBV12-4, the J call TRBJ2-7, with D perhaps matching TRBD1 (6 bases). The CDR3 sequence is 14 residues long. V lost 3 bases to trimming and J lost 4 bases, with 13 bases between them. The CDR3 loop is CASSLGDNTYEQYF. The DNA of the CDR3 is TGTGCCAGCAGTTTGGGGGACAACACTTACGAGCAGTACTTC.